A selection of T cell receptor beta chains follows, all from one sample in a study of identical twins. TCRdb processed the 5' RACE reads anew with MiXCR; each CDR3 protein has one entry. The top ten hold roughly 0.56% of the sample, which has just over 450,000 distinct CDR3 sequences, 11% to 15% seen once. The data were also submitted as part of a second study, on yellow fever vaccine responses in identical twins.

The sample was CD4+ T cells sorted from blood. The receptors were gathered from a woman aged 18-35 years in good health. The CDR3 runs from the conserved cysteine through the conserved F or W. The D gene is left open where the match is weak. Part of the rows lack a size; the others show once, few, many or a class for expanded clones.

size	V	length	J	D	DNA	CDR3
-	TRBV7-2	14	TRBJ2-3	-	TGTGCCAGCAGCTGGACAGAGCGCATAGATACGCAGTATTTT	CASSWTERIDTQYF
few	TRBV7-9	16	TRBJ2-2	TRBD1	TGTGCCAGCAGCTTAGGGACAGGGCCGAACACCGGGGAGCTGTTTTTT	CASSLGTGPNTGELFF
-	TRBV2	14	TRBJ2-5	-	TGTGCCAGCAGTACCCTGGACGGCCAAGAGACCCAGTACTTC	CASSTLDGQETQYF
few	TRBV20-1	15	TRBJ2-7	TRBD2	TGCAGTGCTAGAGGTAATAGCGGGCTGAGATACGAGCAGTACTTC	CSARGNSGLRYEQYF
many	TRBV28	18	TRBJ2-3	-	TGTGCCAGCAGTTTAAGTAATGGGGGACGAGGAAGCACAGATACGCAGTATTTT	CASSLSNGGRGSTDTQYF
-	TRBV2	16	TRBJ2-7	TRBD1	TGTGCCAGCAGTCACTCCAACACAGGGGTAGTCGGCGAGCAGTACTTC	CASSHSNTGVVGEQYF
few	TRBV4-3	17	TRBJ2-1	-	TGCGCCAGCAGCCAAACGATATGGAGCGAGCCTAACAATGAGCAGTTCTTC	CASSQTIWSEPNNEQFF
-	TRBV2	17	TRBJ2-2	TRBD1	TGTGCCAGCAGTGGAGAACTTCAGACAGGGTCCACCGGGGAGCTGTTTTTT	CASSGELQTGSTGELFF
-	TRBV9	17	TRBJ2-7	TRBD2	TGTGCCAGCAGCGTAGATGACCCGGGGGGGCTGGAGTACGAGCAGTACTTC	CASSVDDPGGLEYEQYF
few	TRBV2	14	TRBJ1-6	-	TGTGCCAGCAGTGAGGGCAGCTACAATTCACCCCTCCACTTT	CASSEGSYNSPLHF
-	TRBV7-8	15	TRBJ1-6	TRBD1	TGTGCCAGCAGTAACGGGCAACAGGGGAATTCACCCCTCCACTTT	CASSNGQQGNSPLHF
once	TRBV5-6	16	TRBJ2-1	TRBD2	TGTGCCAGCAGCTTGGTTTTTCTAGCGGGGCGCAATGAGCAGTTCTTC	CASSLVFLAGRNEQFF
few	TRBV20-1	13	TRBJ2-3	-	TGCAGTGCTAGACGGCCTAGCACAGATACGCAGTATTTT	CSARRPSTDTQYF
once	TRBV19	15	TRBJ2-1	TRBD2	TGTGCCAGTAGTTTAGCGGGAGAGGCCTACAATGAGCAGTTCTTC	CASSLAGEAYNEQFF
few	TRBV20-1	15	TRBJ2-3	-	TGCAGTGCTAGAGATCCTAGCACCAGCACAGATACGCAGTATTTT	CSARDPSTSTDTQYF
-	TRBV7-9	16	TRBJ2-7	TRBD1	TGTGCCAGCAGCTTAACGGGCGACAGGGGGACCTACGAGCAGTACTTC	CASSLTGDRGTYEQYF
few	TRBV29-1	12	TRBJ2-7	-	TGCAGCGGGGGAGTCACCAGCGGCGAGCAGTACTTC	CSGGVTSGEQYF
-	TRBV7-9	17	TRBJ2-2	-	TGTGCCAGCAGCGTCCCGGGACAAGGATCGAACACCGGGGAGCTGTTTTTT	CASSVPGQGSNTGELFF
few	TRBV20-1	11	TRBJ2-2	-	TGCAGTGCTAGCTGGACCGGGGAGCTGTTTTTT	CSASWTGELFF
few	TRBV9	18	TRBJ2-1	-	TGTGCCAGCAGCGTAGGATTTCCGGGACCTGGCTCCTACAATGAGCAGTTCTTC	CASSVGFPGPGSYNEQFF
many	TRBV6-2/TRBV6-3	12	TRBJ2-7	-	TGTGCCAGCGGGAGGAGCTCCTACGAGCAGTACTTC	CASGRSSYEQYF
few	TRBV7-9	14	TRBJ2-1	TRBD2	TGTGCCAGCAGCTTAGGGACTAGCGGCCGTGATGGGTTCTTC	CASSLGTSGRDGFF